What follows are 2 T cell receptor beta chains derived from one specimen sequenced in a study of shared clonotypes between healthy human individuals. Data came from immunoSEQ multiplex PCR; TCRdb stores just in-frame clones and leaves some out. The sample gives 450,000 to 500,000 clones, roughly 80% of which show up once; 10% to 15% is in the top ten. The sequenced material came from PBMCs. The receptor source for this set is a woman aged 35 to 49 in good health. Some clones in this sample may be carry-over from other donors' samples.

The chain has TRBV27 and TRBJ1-2; D is perhaps TRBD1 (5 bases). V lost 0 bases, J lost 7 bases, and 12 bases lay in between. Per germline, CDR1 MNHEY and CDR2 SMNVEV (reference sequence). The CDR3 totals 14 residues. CDR3 residues: CASSLSPGLGGYTF. CDR3 bases: TGTGCCAGCAGTTTATCACCAGGGTTAGGTGGCTACACCTTC.

The rearrangement links TRBV30 to TRBJ1-2; unclear D gene. The CDR3 has 12 residues. The V end was cut by 2 bases, the J end by 4 bases, with 8 bases between. Germline CDR1 is GTSNPN and CDR2 is SVGIG (reference sequence). The chain's CDR3 is CAWSSVGYGYTF. CDR3 sequence (DNA): TGTGCCTGGAGTAGCGTTGGCTATGGCTACACCTTC.